These 22 T cell receptor beta chains originate from one sample sequenced in a study of beta chain features in type 1 diabetes. Study outcomes and limitations: The study found moderately but significantly shorter TCRB CDR3s in all four CD4+ subsets of Type 1 diabetes patients.

Investigators reverse transcribed all isolated RNA, so they sequenced expressed TCRB transcripts. Sequencing was performed with immunoSEQ multiplex PCR; in TCRdb, only in-frame clones are kept and a portion is missing. This table holds 680,000 or so clones, 10% to 15% found once. The antigens for these receptors are not known. The source material was naive CD4+ T cells from blood. The source is a man between 18 and 35 years old with type 1 diabetes.

The chain carries TRBV19 and TRBJ2-1, with D possibly TRBD2 on 6 matching bases. CDR1 LNHDA and CDR2 SQIVND come from the germline V gene (reference sequence). Trimming left V 3 bases short and J 3 bases short, with 9 bases between. The CDR3 sequence is 14 residues long. The CDR3 protein is CASSMEGFYNEQFF. DNA of the CDR3: TGTGCCAGTAGTATGGAGGGTTTCTACAATGAGCAGTTCTTC.

This clone was seen more than once but under ten times. This chain joins TRBV29-1 and TRBJ2-7; no firm D call. Looked up from germline, CDR1 is SQVTM and CDR2 is ANQGSEA. This CDR3 contains 11 residues. Deletions cut 5 bases from V and 3 bases from J, with 8 bases between. The CDR3 reads CSVRKSYEQYF. CDR3 bases: TGCAGCGTTCGGAAAAGCTACGAGCAGTACTTC.

V and J are TRBV10-3 and TRBJ1-2, with 9 bases matching TRBD1. This CDR3 is built from 13 residues. The germline gives CDR1 ENHRY, CDR2 SYGVKD. V shed 8 bases, J shed 8 bases, and the junction held 9 bases outside the gene matches. CDR3 coding DNA: TGTGCCATCGAGCGACAGGGGGTAGGAGGCTACACCTTC. This encodes CAIERQGVGGYTF.

This sequence joins TRBV14 and TRBJ1-2; D is possibly TRBD1 (5 bases). There are 12 residues in the CDR3. V lost 2 bases and J lost 7, with 8 bases in between. Germline V gene data show CDR1 as SGHDN and CDR2 as FVKESK. The CDR3 here is CASSQQGFGYTF. For the CDR3, the DNA is TGTGCCAGCAGCCAACAGGGTTTTGGCTACACCTTC.

This clone was observed a few times. The chain combines TRBV7-8 with TRBJ1-2; D is unresolved. The CDR3 consists of 14 residues. Germline CDR1 SGHVS, CDR2 FQNEAQ. V dropped 0 bases and J dropped 3 bases, with 8 bases sitting between them. CDR3: CASSLAVIDYGYTF. The CDR3, as DNA: TGTGCCAGCAGCTTAGCCGTCATTGACTATGGCTACACCTTC.

This clone was detected only a few times. This chain links TRBV7-9 with TRBJ2-7; D remains ambiguous. This CDR3 is 16 amino acids long. V was shortened by 5 bases and J by 2 bases, with 19 bases between the two germline ends. Germline assignment: CDR1 SEHNR and CDR2 FQNEAQ (reference sequence). The CDR3: CASSPSLGRKTYEQYF. The CDR3 DNA reads as TGTGCCAGCAGCCCCTCGTTGGGTCGGAAAACCTACGAGCAGTACTTC.

This clone has just a few counts. The V and J genes are TRBV13 and TRBJ1-2; TRBD1 matches 10 bases. This CDR3 has 16 residues. The germline V gene encodes CDR1 PRHDT and CDR2 FYEKMQ (reference sequence). After removal of 3 bases from V and 6 bases from J, the junction contained 10 bases not matched to a gene. DNA of the CDR3: TGTGCCAGCAGCTTCGGAACCCAGACAGGGGGCGATGGCTACACCTTC. Protein: CASSFGTQTGGDGYTF.

The chain has TRBV18 and TRBJ1-3; D is undetermined. Trimming stripped 3 bases from V and 0 bases from J, with 3 bases between. The CDR3 extends over 13 amino acids. In germline, CDR1 is KGHSH, CDR2 LQKENI. CDR3 DNA sequence: TGTGCCAGCTCACCTGCCTCTGGAAACACCATATATTTT. Its translation is CASSPASGNTIYF. Looking up the rest from reference TRBV18 and TRBJ1-3 gives the full variable domain: NAGVMQNPRHLVRRRGQEARLRCSPMKGHSHVYWYRQLPEEGLKFMVYLQKENIIDESGMPKERFSAEFPKEGPSILRIQQVVRGDSAAYFCASSPASGNTIYFGEGSWLTVV.

The chain recombines TRBV2 with TRBJ2-5, with a weak D call TRBD2 (6 bases). Germline values: CDR1 SNHLY, CDR2 FYNNEI. The CDR3 has 13 amino acids. With 7 bases removed from V and 2 bases from J, the gap between germline ends came to 11 bases. CDR3 DNA: TGTGCCAGCATCCGGGACTCGCAAGAGACCCAGTACTTC. It codes for CASIRDSQETQYF.

This clone was counted only a few times. The chain has TRBV28 and TRBJ1-1, with 9 bases matching TRBD1. CDR1 is MDHEN and CDR2 is SYDVKM in the germline V gene. The CDR3 covers 15 residues. V shed 5 bases and J 3 bases; nucleotides not matched to a gene: 7. The CDR3 here is CASSPYRGQDTEAFF. The CDR3 nucleotides read TGTGCCAGCAGTCCATACAGGGGGCAGGACACTGAAGCTTTCTTT.

This clone was picked up a small number of times. The chain has TRBV5-1 and TRBJ1-4; the match to TRBD1 covers 10 bases. The germline V gene encodes CDR1 SGHRS and CDR2 YFSETQ. Trimming at V came to 4 bases and at J to 7 bases, leaving 4 bases not matched to a gene. The CDR3 totals 14 residues. CDR3 amino acids: CASSRTGGREKLFF. For the CDR3, the DNA is TGCGCCAGCAGCCGGACAGGGGGGCGTGAAAAACTGTTTTTT.

This chain connects TRBV6-6 to TRBJ1-4; 10 positions agree with TRBD1. V trimming: 3 bases; J trimming: 6 bases; junction bases outside the gene matches: 4. This CDR3 comprises 15 residues. Germline V gene sequence: CDR1 MNHNY, CDR2 SVGAGI (reference sequence). For the CDR3, the DNA is TGTGCCAGCAGTTATCGACAGGGGGCCGATGAAAAACTGTTTTTT. Translating it yields CASSYRQGADEKLFF.

This clone was seen a few times. J is TRBJ2-5 and V is TRBV6-5, with 7 bases matching TRBD1. The CDR3 contains 14 residues. The junction had 9 bases not matched to a gene; V was cut back by 2 bases and J by 9 bases. Germline CDR1 reads MNHEY; CDR2 reads SVGAGI. The CDR3 loop is CASSYGLQTGAQYF. For the CDR3, the DNA is TGTGCCAGCAGTTACGGTCTGCAAACAGGGGCCCAGTACTTC.

This clone was counted only a few times. This chain joins TRBV27 and TRBJ1-5; tentatively, D is TRBD1 (5 bases). The CDR3 contains 15 residues. CDR1 and CDR2 (germline): MNHEY, SMNVEV (reference sequence). V gave up 8 bases and J gave up 7 bases, with 21 bases separating them. The CDR3 DNA reads as TGTGCCAGCCGTCCCCGGACACTCAAGGGGCAGCCCCAGCATTTT. Translation gives CASRPRTLKGQPQHF.

This clone was observed a few times. The chain combines TRBV28 with TRBJ2-3; 8 bases fit TRBD1. This CDR3 is built from 15 residues. Germline CDR1 is MDHEN and CDR2 is SYDVKM. The junction had 10 bases not matched to a gene; V was cut back by 3 bases and J by 8 bases. The CDR3 spells CASSLISDRGRTQYF. The CDR3 nucleotides are TGTGCCAGCAGTTTGATTAGTGACAGGGGCCGTACGCAGTATTTT. The full variable domain, rest sourced from reference TRBV28 and TRBJ2-3, is DVKVTQSSRYLVKRTGEKVFLECVQDMDHENMFWYRQDPGLGLRLIYFSYDVKMKEKGDIPEGYSVSREKKERFSLILESASTNQTSMYLCASSLISDRGRTQYFGPGTRLTVL.

V is TRBV18 and J is TRBJ2-7; 8 bases align to TRBD1. The CDR3 contains 14 residues. From germline, CDR1 is KGHSH and CDR2 LQKENI. After removal of 6 bases from V and 5 bases from J, the junction contained 9 bases not matched to a gene. The CDR3 nucleotides read TGTGCCAGCTCGCGGACAGGGAGTTACGACGAGCAGTACTTC. Its protein product is CASSRTGSYDEQYF.

The chain couples TRBV6-1 to TRBJ2-3, with D uncertain. The germline V gene encodes CDR1 MNHNS and CDR2 SASEGT. This CDR3 has 14 residues. The germline V and J ends were trimmed by 9 bases and 6 bases, with 19 bases remaining between them. The CDR3 reads CASQRDFGADTQYF. The CDR3 DNA reads TGTGCCAGTCAGAGAGACTTTGGCGCGGATACGCAGTATTTT.

This clone has more than one count but fewer than ten. Other DNA variants within this sample encode the same CDR3. This chain uses TRBV5-4 with TRBJ2-3, with unresolved D. The CDR3 sequence is 14 residues long. CDR1 is SGHNT, CDR2 YYREEE, per germline (reference sequence). Between the trimmed V and J ends, which lost 4 bases and 0 bases, there was a span of 9 bases. CDR3 region: CASSPLTSTDTQYF. The CDR3, as DNA: TGTGCCAGCAGCCCTCTTACTAGCACAGATACGCAGTATTTT.

This clone was detected only a few times. This rearrangement joins TRBV7-9 to TRBJ1-6; D call uncertain. V was pared by 1 base and J by 6 bases, with 4 bases between. Germline V gene lookup returns CDR1 SEHNR and CDR2 FQNEAQ (reference sequence). The CDR3 sequence is 13 residues long. CDR3 loop: CASSLVSNSPLHF. CDR3 coding DNA: TGTGCCAGCAGCTTAGTATCTAATTCACCCCTCCACTTT. Variable domain in full (rest from reference TRBV7-9 and TRBJ1-6): DTGVSQNPRHKITKRGQNVTFRCDPISEHNRLYWYRQTLGQGPEFLTYFQNEAQLEKSRLLSDRFSAERPKGSFSTLEIQRTEQGDSAMYLCASSLVSNSPLHFGNGTRLTVT.

In this sample, this clone turned up a few times. The chain couples TRBV19 to TRBJ2-1; 10 bases map to TRBD2. The CDR3 has 18 amino acids. Germline V lookup: CDR1 LNHDA, CDR2 SQIVND (reference sequence). The V segment lost 10 bases and the J segment 0 bases; nucleotides outside the gene matches: 15. CDR3 DNA sequence: TGTGCCACCGCCTCATTAGCGGGGGGACGGAGCTCCTACAATGAGCAGTTCTTC. This gives the protein CATASLAGGRSSYNEQFF.

This clone has just a few counts. The V and J genes are TRBV18 and TRBJ1-6; 7 bases agree with TRBD1. The germline V gene has CDR1 KGHSH and CDR2 LQKENI. Trimming took 1 base from V and 5 from J; bases not matched to a gene: 2. The length of the CDR3 is 15 residues. The chain's CDR3 is CASSPQGADNSPLHF. The CDR3, as DNA: TGTGCCAGCTCACCACAGGGGGCCGATAATTCACCCCTCCACTTT.

CDR3 bases: TGCAGCGCCAGAGCGGGGGGGAGTCAAGAGACCCAGTACTTC. Translation: CSARAGGSQETQYF. The chain uses TRBV29-1 and TRBJ2-5, with 10 bases lining up with TRBD2. V was clipped by 7 bases and J by 2 bases; unmatched bases: 7. The CDR3 extends over 14 amino acids. Germline CDR1 reads SQVTM; CDR2 reads ANQGSEA.